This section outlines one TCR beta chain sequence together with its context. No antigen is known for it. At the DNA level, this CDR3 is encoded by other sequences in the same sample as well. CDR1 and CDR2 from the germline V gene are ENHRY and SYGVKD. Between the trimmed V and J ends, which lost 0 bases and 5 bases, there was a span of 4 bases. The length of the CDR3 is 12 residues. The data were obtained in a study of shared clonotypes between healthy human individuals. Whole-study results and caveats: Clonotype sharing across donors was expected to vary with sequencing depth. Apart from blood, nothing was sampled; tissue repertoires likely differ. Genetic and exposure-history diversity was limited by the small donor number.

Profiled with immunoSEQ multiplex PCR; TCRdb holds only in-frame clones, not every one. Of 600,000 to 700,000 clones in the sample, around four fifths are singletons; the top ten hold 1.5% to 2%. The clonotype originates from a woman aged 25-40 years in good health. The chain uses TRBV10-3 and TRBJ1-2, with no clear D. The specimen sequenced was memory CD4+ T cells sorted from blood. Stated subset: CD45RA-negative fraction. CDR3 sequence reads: CAISESGYGYTF. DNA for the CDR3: TGTGCCATCAGTGAGTCGGGGTATGGCTACACCTTC.